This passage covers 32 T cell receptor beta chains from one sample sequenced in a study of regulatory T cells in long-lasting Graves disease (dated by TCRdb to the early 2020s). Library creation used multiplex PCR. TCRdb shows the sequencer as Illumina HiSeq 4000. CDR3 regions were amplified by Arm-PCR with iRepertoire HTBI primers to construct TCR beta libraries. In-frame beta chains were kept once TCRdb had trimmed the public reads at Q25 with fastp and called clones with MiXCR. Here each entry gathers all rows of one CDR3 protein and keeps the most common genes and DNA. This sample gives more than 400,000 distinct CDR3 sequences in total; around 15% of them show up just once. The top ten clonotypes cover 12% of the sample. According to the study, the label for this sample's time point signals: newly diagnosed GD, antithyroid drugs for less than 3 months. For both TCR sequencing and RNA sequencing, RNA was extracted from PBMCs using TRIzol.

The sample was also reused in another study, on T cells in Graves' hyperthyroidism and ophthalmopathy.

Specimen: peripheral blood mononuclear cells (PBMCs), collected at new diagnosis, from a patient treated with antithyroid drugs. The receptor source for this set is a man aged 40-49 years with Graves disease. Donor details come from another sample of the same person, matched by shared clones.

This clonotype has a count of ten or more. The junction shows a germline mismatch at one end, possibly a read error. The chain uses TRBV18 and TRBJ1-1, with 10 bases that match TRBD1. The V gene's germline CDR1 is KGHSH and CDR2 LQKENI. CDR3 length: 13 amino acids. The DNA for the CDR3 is TGCGCCAGCAGCCCGGACAGGGGGACTGAAGCTTTCTTT. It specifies CASSPDRGTEAFF. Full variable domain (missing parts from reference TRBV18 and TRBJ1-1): NAGVMQNPRHLVRRRGQEARLRCSPMKGHSHVYWYRQLPEEGLKFMVYLQKENIIDESGMPKERFSAEFPKEGPSILRIQQVVRGDSAAYFCASSPDRGTEAFFGQGTRLTVV.

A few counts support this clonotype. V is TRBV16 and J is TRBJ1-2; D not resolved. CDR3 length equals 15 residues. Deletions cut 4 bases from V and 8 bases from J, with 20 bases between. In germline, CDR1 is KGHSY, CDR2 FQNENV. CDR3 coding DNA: TGTGCCAGCAGCCCCGGGAGGGCGTTATCTGGAGGCTACACCTTC. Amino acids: CASSPGRALSGGYTF.

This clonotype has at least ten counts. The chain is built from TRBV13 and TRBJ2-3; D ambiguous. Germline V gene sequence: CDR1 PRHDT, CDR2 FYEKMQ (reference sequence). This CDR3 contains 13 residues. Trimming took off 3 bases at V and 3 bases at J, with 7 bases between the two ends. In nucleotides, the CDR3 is TGTGCCAGCAGCTTTTTGGGGACAGATACGCAGTATTTT. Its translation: CASSFLGTDTQYF.

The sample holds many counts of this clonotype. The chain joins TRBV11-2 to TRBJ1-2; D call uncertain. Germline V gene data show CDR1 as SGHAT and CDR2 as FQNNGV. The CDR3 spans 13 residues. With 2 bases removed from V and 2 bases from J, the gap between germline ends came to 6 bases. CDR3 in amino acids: CASSLLGNYGYTF. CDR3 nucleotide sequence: TGTGCCAGCAGCTTACTGGGCAACTATGGCTACACCTTC.

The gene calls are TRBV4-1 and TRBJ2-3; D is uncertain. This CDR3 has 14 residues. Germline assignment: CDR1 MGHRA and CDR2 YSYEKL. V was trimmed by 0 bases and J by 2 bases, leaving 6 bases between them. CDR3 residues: CASSQDSNTDTQYF. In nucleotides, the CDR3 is TGCGCCAGCAGCCAAGACTCTAACACAGATACGCAGTATTTT.

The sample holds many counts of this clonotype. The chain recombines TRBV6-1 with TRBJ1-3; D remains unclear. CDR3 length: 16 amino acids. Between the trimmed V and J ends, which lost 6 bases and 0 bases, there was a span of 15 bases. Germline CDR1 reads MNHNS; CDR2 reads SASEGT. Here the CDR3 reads CASSQGSWNSGNTIYF. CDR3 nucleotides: TGTGCCAGCAGCCAAGGATCCTGGAACTCTGGAAACACCATATATTTT.

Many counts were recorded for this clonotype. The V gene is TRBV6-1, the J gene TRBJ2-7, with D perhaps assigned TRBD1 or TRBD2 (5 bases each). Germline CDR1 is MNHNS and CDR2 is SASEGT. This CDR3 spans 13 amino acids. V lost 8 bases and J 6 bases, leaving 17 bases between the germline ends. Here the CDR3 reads CASGTGTPLEQYF. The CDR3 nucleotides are TGTGCCAGCGGAACCGGGACCCCCCTCGAGCAGTACTTC.

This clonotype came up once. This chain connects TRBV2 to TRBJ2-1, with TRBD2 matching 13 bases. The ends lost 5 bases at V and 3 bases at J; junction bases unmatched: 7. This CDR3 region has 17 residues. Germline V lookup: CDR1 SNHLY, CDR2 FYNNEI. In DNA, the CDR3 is TGTGCCAGCAGTCAAACTAGCGGGAGGGCCTACTACAATGAGCAGTTCTTC. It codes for CASSQTSGRAYYNEQFF.

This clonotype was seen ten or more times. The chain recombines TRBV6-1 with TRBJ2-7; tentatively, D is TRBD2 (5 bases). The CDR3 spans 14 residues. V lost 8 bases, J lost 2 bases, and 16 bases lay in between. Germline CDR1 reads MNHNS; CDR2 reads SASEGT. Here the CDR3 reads CASAQGLRTYEQYF. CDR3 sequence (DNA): TGTGCCAGCGCTCAAGGACTGAGAACCTACGAGCAGTACTTC.

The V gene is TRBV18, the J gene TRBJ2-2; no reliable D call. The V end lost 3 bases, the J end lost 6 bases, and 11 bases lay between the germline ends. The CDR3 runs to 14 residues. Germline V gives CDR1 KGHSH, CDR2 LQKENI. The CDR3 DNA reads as TGTGCCAGCTCACCGAATCGGGTGGCCGGGGAGCTGTTTTTT. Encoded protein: CASSPNRVAGELFF.

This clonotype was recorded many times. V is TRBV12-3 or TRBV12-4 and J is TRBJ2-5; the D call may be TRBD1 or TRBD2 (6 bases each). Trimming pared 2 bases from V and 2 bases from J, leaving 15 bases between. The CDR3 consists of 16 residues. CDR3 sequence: CASSLRGRLPQETQYF. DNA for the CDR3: TGTGCCAGCAGTTTACGGGGGCGACTCCCTCAAGAGACCCAGTACTTC.

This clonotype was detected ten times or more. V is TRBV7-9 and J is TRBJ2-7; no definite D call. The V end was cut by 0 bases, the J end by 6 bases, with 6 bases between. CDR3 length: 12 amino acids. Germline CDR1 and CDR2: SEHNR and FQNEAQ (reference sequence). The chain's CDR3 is CASSLALGEQYF. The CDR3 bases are TGTGCCAGCAGCTTAGCTCTAGGCGAGCAGTACTTC.

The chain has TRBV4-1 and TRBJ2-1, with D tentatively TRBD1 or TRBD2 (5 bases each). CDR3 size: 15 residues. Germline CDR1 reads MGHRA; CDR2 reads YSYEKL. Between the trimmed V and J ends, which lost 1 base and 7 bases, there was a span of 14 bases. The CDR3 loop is CASSQVGTGKNEQFF. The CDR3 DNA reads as TGCGCCAGCAGCCAAGTGGGGACCGGGAAGAATGAGCAGTTCTTC.

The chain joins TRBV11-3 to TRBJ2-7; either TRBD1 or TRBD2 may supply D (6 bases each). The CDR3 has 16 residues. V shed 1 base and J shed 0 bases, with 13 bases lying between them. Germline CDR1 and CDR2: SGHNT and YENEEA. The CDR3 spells CASSLGRGPSSYEQYF. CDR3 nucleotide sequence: TGTGCCAGCAGCTTAGGACGGGGGCCGAGCTCCTACGAGCAGTACTTC.

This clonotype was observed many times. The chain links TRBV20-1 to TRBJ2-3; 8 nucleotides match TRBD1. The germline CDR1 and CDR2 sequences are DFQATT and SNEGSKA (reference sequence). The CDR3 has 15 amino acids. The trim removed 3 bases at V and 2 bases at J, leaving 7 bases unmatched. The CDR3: CSARGQEIITDTQYF. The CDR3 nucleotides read TGCAGTGCTAGGGGACAGGAGATAATCACAGATACGCAGTATTTT.

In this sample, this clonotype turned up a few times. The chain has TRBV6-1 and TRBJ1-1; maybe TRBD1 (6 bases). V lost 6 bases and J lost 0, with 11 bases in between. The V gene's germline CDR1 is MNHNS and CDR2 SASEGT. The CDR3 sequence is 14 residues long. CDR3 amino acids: CASRQGTMNTEAFF. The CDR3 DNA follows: TGTGCCAGCAGACAGGGAACAATGAACACTGAAGCTTTCTTT.

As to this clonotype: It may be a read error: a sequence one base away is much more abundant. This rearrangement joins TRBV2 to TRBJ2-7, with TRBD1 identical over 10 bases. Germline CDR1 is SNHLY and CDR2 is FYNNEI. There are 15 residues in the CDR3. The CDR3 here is CASRRGTGASYEQCF. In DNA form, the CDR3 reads TGTGCCAGCAGGAGGGGGACAGGGGCCTCCTACGAGCAGTGCTTC.

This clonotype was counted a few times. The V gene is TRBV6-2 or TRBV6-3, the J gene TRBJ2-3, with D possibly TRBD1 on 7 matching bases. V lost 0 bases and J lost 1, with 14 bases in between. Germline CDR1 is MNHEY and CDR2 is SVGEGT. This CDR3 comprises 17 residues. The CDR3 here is CASSYSRRGQGTDTQYF. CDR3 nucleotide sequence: TGTGCCAGCAGTTACTCGAGGAGGGGGCAAGGCACAGATACGCAGTATTTT.

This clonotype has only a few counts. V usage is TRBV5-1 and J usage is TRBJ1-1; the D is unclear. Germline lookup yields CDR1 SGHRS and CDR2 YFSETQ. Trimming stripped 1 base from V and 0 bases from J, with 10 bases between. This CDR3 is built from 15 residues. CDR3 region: CASSLLQSMNTEAFF. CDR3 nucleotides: TGCGCCAGCAGCTTGCTCCAGTCCATGAACACTGAAGCTTTCTTT. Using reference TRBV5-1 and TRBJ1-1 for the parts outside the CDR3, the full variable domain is KAGVTQTPRYLIKTRGQQVTLSCSPISGHRSVSWYQQTPGQGLQFLFEYFSETQRNKGNFPGRFSGRQFSNSRSEMNVSTLELGDSALYLCASSLLQSMNTEAFFGQGTRLTVV.

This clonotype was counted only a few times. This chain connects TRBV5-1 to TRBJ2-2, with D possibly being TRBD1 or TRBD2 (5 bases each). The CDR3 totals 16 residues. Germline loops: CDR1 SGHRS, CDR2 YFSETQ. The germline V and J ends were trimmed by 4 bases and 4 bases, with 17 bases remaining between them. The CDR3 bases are TGCGCCAGCAGCCCTATGGGACGGCTGCCCACCGGGGAGCTGTTTTTT. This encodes CASSPMGRLPTGELFF.

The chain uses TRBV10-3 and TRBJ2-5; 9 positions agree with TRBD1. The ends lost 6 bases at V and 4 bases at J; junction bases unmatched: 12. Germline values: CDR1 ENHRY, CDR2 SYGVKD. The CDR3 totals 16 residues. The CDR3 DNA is TGTGCCATCAGCGGGGGACAGGGTATGGGTCTAGAGACCCAGTACTTC. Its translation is CAISGGQGMGLETQYF.

CDR3 sequence: CASSSPPALAGGPQYF. The CDR3 DNA is TGTGCCAGCAGCTCCCCGCCCGCTCTAGCGGGAGGGCCGCAGTACTTC. This rearrangement joins TRBV7-9 to TRBJ2-7; 12 bases line up with TRBD2. V gave up 4 bases and J gave up 9 bases; unmatched junction bases: 13. Germline CDR1 SEHNR, CDR2 FQNEAQ (reference sequence). The length of the CDR3 is 16 residues.

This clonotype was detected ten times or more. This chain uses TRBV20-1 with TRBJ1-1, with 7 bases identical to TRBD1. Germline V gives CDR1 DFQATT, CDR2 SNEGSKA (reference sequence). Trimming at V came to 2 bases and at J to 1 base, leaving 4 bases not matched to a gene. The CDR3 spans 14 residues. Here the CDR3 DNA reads TGCAGTGCTAGAAGGGGGCAGGGGAACACTGAAGCTTTCTTT. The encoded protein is CSARRGQGNTEAFF.

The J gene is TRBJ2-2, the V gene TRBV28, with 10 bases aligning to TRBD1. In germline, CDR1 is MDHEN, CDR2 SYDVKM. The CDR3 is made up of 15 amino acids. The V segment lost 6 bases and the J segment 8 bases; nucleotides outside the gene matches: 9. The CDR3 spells CASSSPTGGPGELFF. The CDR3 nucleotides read TGTGCCAGCAGCTCACCGACAGGGGGCCCGGGGGAGCTGTTTTTT.

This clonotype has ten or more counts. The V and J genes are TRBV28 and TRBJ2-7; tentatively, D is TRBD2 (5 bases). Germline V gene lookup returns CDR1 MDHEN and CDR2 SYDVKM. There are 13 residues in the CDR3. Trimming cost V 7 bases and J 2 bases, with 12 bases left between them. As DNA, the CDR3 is TGTGCCAGCAAGGAAGGGAGACCCTACGAGCAGTACTTC. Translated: CASKEGRPYEQYF.

CDR3 in amino acids: CASSLLAGGNTGELFF. The CDR3 bases are TGTGCCAGCAGCTTACTGGCGGGAGGCAACACCGGGGAGCTGTTTTTT. The chain couples TRBV7-9 to TRBJ2-2; TRBD2 aligns across 8 bases. Trimming cost V 2 bases and J 2 bases; bases outside gene matches: 4. There are 16 residues in the CDR3. The germline V gene has CDR1 SEHNR and CDR2 FQNEAQ (reference sequence). Supplemented by reference TRBV7-9 and TRBJ2-2, the full variable domain reads DTGVSQNPRHKITKRGQNVTFRCDPISEHNRLYWYRQTLGQGPEFLTYFQNEAQLEKSRLLSDRFSAERPKGSFSTLEIQRTEQGDSAMYLCASSLLAGGNTGELFFGEGSRLTVL.

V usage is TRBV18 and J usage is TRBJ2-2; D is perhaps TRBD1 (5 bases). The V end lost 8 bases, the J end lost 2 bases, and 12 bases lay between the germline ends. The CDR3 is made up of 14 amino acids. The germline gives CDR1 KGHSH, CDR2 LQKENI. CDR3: CASAADTNTGELFF. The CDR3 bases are TGTGCCAGCGCGGCGGACACAAACACCGGGGAGCTGTTTTTT.

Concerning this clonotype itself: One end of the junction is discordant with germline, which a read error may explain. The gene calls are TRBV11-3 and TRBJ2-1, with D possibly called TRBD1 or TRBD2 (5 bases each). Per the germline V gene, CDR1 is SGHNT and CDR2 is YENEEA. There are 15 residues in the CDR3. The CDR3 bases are TGTACCAGCAGCTCGCCCGGGGCAAATCACAATGAGCAGTTCTTC. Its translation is CTSSSPGANHNEQFF.

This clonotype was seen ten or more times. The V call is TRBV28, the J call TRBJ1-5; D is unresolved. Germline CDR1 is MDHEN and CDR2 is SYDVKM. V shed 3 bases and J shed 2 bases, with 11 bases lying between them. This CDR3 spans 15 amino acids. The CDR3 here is CASSLTDVRNQPQHF. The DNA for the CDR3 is TGTGCCAGCAGTTTGACGGACGTCCGCAATCAGCCCCAGCATTTT. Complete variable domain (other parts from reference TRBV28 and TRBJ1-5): DVKVTQSSRYLVKRTGEKVFLECVQDMDHENMFWYRQDPGLGLRLIYFSYDVKMKEKGDIPEGYSVSREKKERFSLILESASTNQTSMYLCASSLTDVRNQPQHFGDGTRLSIL.

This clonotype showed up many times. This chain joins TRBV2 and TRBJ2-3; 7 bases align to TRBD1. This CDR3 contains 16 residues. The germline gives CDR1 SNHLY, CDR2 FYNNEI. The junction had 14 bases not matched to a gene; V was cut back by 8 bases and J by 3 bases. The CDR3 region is CASGDRQGLGTDTQYF. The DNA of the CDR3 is TGTGCCAGCGGGGACAGACAGGGTTTAGGTACAGATACGCAGTATTTT.

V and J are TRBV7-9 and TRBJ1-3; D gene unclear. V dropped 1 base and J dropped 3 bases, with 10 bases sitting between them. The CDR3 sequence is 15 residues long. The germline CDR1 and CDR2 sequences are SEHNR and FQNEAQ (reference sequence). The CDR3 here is CASSLEVSFGNTIYF. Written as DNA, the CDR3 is TGTGCCAGCAGCTTAGAAGTAAGCTTTGGAAACACCATATATTTT.

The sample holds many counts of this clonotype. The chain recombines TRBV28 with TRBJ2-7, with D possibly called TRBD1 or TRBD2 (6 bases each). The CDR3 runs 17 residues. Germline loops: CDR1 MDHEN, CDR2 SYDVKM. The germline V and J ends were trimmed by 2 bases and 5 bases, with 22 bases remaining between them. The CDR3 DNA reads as TGTGCCAGCAGTTTAGTGGGGGGCGCGACTTTTTCTCACGAGCAGTACTTC. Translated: CASSLVGGATFSHEQYF.